Listed here are 16 T cell receptor beta chains from one sample, sequenced in a study of T cells after posttransplantation cyclophosphamide. Some clones are missing from TCRdb's copy, which holds only in-frame ones; the method was immunoSEQ multiplex PCR. This sample has tens of thousands of clones and no singletons, with about 6.2% in the ten largest. Input material: PBMCs. These receptor sequences come from a man between 25 and 39 years old in good health and a related stem cell transplant donor.

This clone was observed a few times. The V gene is TRBV29-1, the J gene TRBJ1-2; a weak D match, TRBD1 (6 bases). Germline V gives CDR1 SQVTM, CDR2 ANQGSEA. CDR3 size: 14 residues. V lost 6 bases and J 8 bases, leaving 22 bases between the germline ends. The CDR3 region is CSVHSGGQRRGYTF. CDR3 sequence (DNA): TGCAGCGTCCACAGCGGGGGCCAGAGACGCGGCTACACCTTC.

The CDR3 sequence: CASSFHRLGSGELFF. CDR3 DNA sequence: TGTGCCAGCAGCTTTCACAGGCTAGGGAGCGGGGAGCTGTTTTTT. This sequence joins TRBV7-8 and TRBJ2-2; D might be TRBD1 or TRBD2, each matching 5 bases. Germline V gene lookup returns CDR1 SGHVS and CDR2 FQNEAQ. Trimming pared 3 bases from V and 7 bases from J, leaving 15 bases between. The CDR3 extends over 15 amino acids.

In its sample, this clone was seen many times. CDR3 in amino acids: CASSATGDVYGYTF. DNA for the CDR3: TGTGCCAGCAGTGCAACAGGGGACGTCTATGGCTACACCTTC. V gene TRBV2 combines with J gene TRBJ1-2, with 7 nucleotides matching TRBD1. Germline trimming cut 4 bases from V and 4 bases from J; bases unmatched to any gene: 6. The germline CDR1 and CDR2 sequences are SNHLY and FYNNEI. The CDR3 is 14 residues long.

This clone was seen ten or more times. The rearrangement links TRBV12-3 or TRBV12-4 to TRBJ1-6; no clear D gene. This CDR3 has 13 amino acids. Trimming removed 5 bases at V and 4 bases at J, with 6 bases between. CDR3 nucleotides: TGTGCCAGCAGTGACATTTATAATTCACCCCTCCACTTT. Amino acid sequence: CASSDIYNSPLHF.

Ten or more counts support this clone. V gene TRBV6-6 combines with J gene TRBJ2-2; 12 positions match TRBD2. CDR3 length equals 15 residues. Trimming cost V 9 bases and J 5 bases; bases outside gene matches: 7. Germline CDR1 is MNHNY and CDR2 is SVGAGI (reference sequence). CDR3 sequence reads: CASSSGGAGTGELFF. Here the CDR3 DNA reads TGTGCCAGTTCTAGCGGGGGGGCTGGTACCGGGGAGCTGTTTTTT.

This clone was seen at least ten times. The genes are TRBV4-3 and TRBJ2-2, with 16 bases that match TRBD2. Germline V CDR1 and CDR2: LGHNA, YSLEER. The V gene end was trimmed by 4 bases and the J gene end by 4 bases; junction bases not matched to a gene: 15. There are 21 residues in the CDR3. The CDR3 reads CASSRDSGTSGGADGTGELFF. CDR3 DNA sequence: TGCGCCAGCAGCCGAGACTCCGGGACTAGCGGGGGGGCCGATGGCACCGGGGAGCTGTTTTTT.

Ten or more counts support this clone. The rearrangement uses TRBV18 and TRBJ2-1, with 9 bases matching TRBD1. The CDR3 spans 15 residues. CDR1 and CDR2 from the germline V gene are KGHSH and LQKENI. V trimming: 0 bases; J trimming: 5 bases; junction bases outside the gene matches: 2. The CDR3 coding sequence is TGTGCCAGCTCACCACCCGGACAGGGGAACAATGAGCAGTTCTTC. Translated, it gives CASSPPGQGNNEQFF.

At least ten counts were recorded for this clone. This chain uses TRBV2 with TRBJ2-5, with a possible D match to TRBD2 (6 bases). Germline V CDR1 and CDR2: SNHLY, FYNNEI. The CDR3 spans 12 residues. Trimming shortened V by 8 bases and J by 2 bases, and 9 bases separated the two germline ends. The CDR3 is CASSRGQETQYF. CDR3 nucleotides: TGTGCCAGCTCTCGGGGGCAAGAGACCCAGTACTTC.

This clone was found many times. This chain joins TRBV19 and TRBJ2-2, with 8 bases matching TRBD1. The CDR3 has 15 residues. The germline V gene has CDR1 LNHDA and CDR2 SQIVND (reference sequence). The trim removed 6 bases at V and 0 bases at J, leaving 3 bases unmatched. DNA of the CDR3: TGTGCCAGTAGCTGGGACAGGTCGAACACCGGGGAGCTGTTTTTT. It codes for CASSWDRSNTGELFF.

At least ten counts were recorded for this clone. This chain connects TRBV7-9 to TRBJ1-2; 8 bases map to TRBD1. The CDR3 consists of 13 residues. V trimming: 1 base; J trimming: 8 bases; junction bases outside the gene matches: 3. The germline V gene has CDR1 SEHNR and CDR2 FQNEAQ (reference sequence). In DNA form, the CDR3 reads TGTGCCAGCAGCTTAGGGCAGGGGGCCGGCTACACCTTC. Residues: CASSLGQGAGYTF.

This clone showed up many times. The junction shows a germline mismatch at one end, possibly a read error. This rearrangement joins TRBV7-7 to TRBJ2-1, with TRBD2 identical over 9 bases. The CDR3 totals 15 residues. CDR1 SSHAT and CDR2 FNYEAQ come from the germline V gene (reference sequence). This CDR3 is CASSLAAGGHNEQFF. The CDR3, as DNA: TGTGCTAGCAGCTTAGCAGCGGGGGGTCACAATGAGCAGTTCTTC. The variable domain in full, with the rest retrieved from reference TRBV7-7 and TRBJ2-1, is GAGVSQSPRYKVTKRGQDVTLRCDPISSHATLYWYQQALGQGPEFLTYFNYEAQPDKSGLPSDRFSAERPEGSISTLTIQRTEQRDSAMYRCASSLAAGGHNEQFFGPGTRLTVL.

This clone was observed many times. Written as DNA, the CDR3 is TGTGCTAGCGGTAGTAGTCCGTTTTTCACAGATACGCAGTATTTT. It is translated as CASGSSPFFTDTQYF. The chain employs TRBV6-2 or TRBV6-3 and TRBJ2-3; D is perhaps TRBD2 (6 bases). Germline CDR1 reads MNHEY; CDR2 reads SVGEGT. The CDR3 contains 15 residues.

This clone was seen many times. V and J are TRBV13 and TRBJ2-1, with 13 bases aligning to TRBD2. Germline CDR1 and CDR2: PRHDT and FYEKMQ (reference sequence). Trimming took 5 bases from V and 7 from J; bases not matched to a gene: 2. The CDR3 totals 14 residues. This CDR3 reads CASSPGLAGNEQFF. Here the CDR3 DNA reads TGTGCCAGCAGCCCGGGACTAGCGGGGAATGAGCAGTTCTTC.

This clone was seen many times. The chain links TRBV4-3 to TRBJ2-7, with TRBD1 as a possible D gene (5 bases). The V end lost 0 bases, the J end lost 0 bases, and 12 bases lay between the germline ends. CDR3 size: 16 residues. Germline V CDR1 and CDR2: LGHNA, YSLEER. The CDR3: CASSQDRGHPSYEQYF. The CDR3 DNA reads TGCGCCAGCAGCCAAGATCGAGGACACCCCTCCTACGAGCAGTACTTC.

At least ten counts were recorded for this clone. The CDR3 coding sequence is TGCGCCAGCAGCCAAGTGGGCAGCCCGGATCAGCCCCAGCATTTT. It encodes CASSQVGSPDQPQHF. V is TRBV4-1 and J is TRBJ1-5; no clear D gene. Trimming removed 1 base from V and 5 bases from J, with 12 bases in between. The germline V gene encodes CDR1 MGHRA and CDR2 YSYEKL. CDR3 length: 15 amino acids.

This clone occurred many times. This rearrangement joins TRBV7-9 to TRBJ1-2, with unresolved D. The CDR3 loop spans 13 amino acids. Per germline, CDR1 SEHNR and CDR2 FQNEAQ (reference sequence). V lost 1 base and J 8 bases, leaving 11 bases between the germline ends. The CDR3 DNA follows: TGTGCCAGCAGCTTAGATTTAGGGCAGGGCTACACCTTC. Its protein is CASSLDLGQGYTF.